This T cell receptor beta chain was sequenced for a study of blood T cell repertoires in COVID-19. For the study at large: The United States, Italy and Spain supplied acute and convalescent COVID-19 samples. T cells, B-cell-depleted T cells, or PBMCs supplied cDNA or gDNA.

This clone is a singleton in its sample. Germline is not matched at one junction end, which may reflect a read error. In the source study's methods: Reference gene primer amplification in the assay estimated nucleated cell counts. This table comes from immunoSEQ multiplex PCR, and its TCRdb copy is limited to in-frame clones, with some not included. V and J calls and clone size are copied from that table; D and trimming were computed from the DNA. The sample comprises about 59,000 clones, 81% of which are singletons, and more than 30% rests with the top ten. This CDR3 region has 17 residues. Germline CDR1 is SSHAT and CDR2 is FNYEAQ (reference sequence). Enrolment of Seattle patients took place during active infection, and they were followed longitudinally.

This sequence originates from a man aged 55 to 70 with COVID-19, enrolled during active disease. Input material: peripheral blood. The chain links TRBV7-7 to TRBJ1-4; 7 bases align to TRBD1. CDR3 DNA: TGTGCTAGCAGCTTAGCACAAACAGGGACAGACAATGAAAAACTGTTTTTT. It yields the protein CASSLAQTGTDNEKLFF.